The present T cell receptor beta chain was sequenced within a study of cytomegalovirus exposure and HLA in healthy donors. The CDR3 runs to 13 residues. V dropped 6 bases and J dropped 0 bases, with 7 bases sitting between them. CDR1 LGHNA and CDR2 YNFKEQ come from the germline V gene. This clone was seen only once. Assay used: immunoSEQ multiplex PCR; TCRdb lists only in-frame clones, some missing. The sample shows roughly 230,000 clones, 90% of them seen only once. This TCR came from a woman in her thirties in good health and CMV-seronegative. What was sequenced was PBMCs. The genes are TRBV4-2 and TRBJ2-3; D gene ambiguous. CDR3: CASRDLSTDTQYF. In DNA form, the CDR3 reads TGTGCCAGCAGAGACTTAAGCACAGATACGCAGTATTTT.